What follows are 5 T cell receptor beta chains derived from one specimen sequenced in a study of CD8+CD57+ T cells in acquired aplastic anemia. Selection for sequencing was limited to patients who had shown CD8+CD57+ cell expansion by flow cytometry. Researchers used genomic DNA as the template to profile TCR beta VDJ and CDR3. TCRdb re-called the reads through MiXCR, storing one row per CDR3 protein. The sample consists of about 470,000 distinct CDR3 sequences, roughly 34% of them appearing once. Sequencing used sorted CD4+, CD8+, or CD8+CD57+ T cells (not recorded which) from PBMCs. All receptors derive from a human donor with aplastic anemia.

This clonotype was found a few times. Written as DNA, the CDR3 is TGTGCCAGCAGCTACGCGGGGATTCCACGTGGCACTGAAGCTTTCTTT. It is translated as CASSYAGIPRGTEAFF. The rearrangement joins TRBV14 to TRBJ1-1; no clear D. The V end lost 5 bases, the J end lost 4 bases, and 20 bases lay between the germline ends. Germline CDR1 is SGHDN and CDR2 is FVKESK. The CDR3 runs 16 residues.

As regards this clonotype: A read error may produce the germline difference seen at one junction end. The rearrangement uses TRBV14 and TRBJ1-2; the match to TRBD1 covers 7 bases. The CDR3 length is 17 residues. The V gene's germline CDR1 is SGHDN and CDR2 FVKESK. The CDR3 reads CASSQTGAREGWYGHTF. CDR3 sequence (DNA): TGTGCCAGCAGCCAAACAGGGGCCCGGGAAGGGTGGTATGGCCACACCTTC.

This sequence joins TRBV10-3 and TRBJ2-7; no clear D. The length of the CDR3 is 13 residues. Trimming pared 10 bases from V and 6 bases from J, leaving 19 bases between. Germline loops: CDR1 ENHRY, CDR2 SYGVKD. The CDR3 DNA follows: TGTGCCAACAGCCACGGGCCCGGAGTCGAGCAGTACTTC. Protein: CANSHGPGVEQYF.

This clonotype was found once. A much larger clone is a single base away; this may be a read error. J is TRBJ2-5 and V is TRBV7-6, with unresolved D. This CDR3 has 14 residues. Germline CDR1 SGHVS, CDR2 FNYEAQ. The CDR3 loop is CASSLLRFPETQCF. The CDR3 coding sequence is TGTGCCAGCAGCTTATTAAGGTTCCCAGAGACCCAGTGCTTC. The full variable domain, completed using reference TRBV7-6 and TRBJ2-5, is GAGVSQSPRYKVTKRGQDVALRCDPISGHVSLYWYRQALGQGPEFLTYFNYEAQQDKSGLPNDRFSAERPEGSISTLTIQRTEQRDSAMYRCASSLLRFPETQCFGPGTRLLVL.

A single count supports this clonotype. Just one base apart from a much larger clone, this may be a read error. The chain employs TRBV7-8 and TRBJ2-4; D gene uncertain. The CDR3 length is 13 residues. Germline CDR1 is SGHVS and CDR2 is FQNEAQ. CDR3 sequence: CAGSLGEQNIQYF. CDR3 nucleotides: TGTGCCGGCAGCTTAGGAGAGCAAAACATTCAGTACTTC.